The subject of this entry is one T cell receptor beta chain. The trim removed 2 bases at V and 2 bases at J, leaving 2 bases unmatched. CDR1 is SGDLS and CDR2 is YYNGEE in the germline V gene. This CDR3 is built from 15 residues. This sample stems from a study of cytomegalovirus exposure and HLA in healthy donors. Background on the study: A previous analysis identified more than 100 million unique TCR beta sequences derived from some 170 million T cells. Tens of millions of unique TCRs, all from HLA-typed donors, were included in an early release of the data.

Both 60 Vbeta primers and 13 Jbeta primers went into the PCR. Sequencing used immunoSEQ multiplex PCR; TCRdb keeps in-frame clones, though not all of them. Of approximately 44,000 clones in the sample, roughly 60% are singletons; the top ten hold roughly 8.9%. The J gene is TRBJ2-5, the V gene TRBV9, with 11 bases fitting TRBD2. The receptor was derived from a human donor in good health. Sequencing was performed on PBMCs. The CDR3 nucleotides read TGTGCCAGCAGCGTGACTAGCGGGGATCAAGAGACCCAGTACTTC. As protein: CASSVTSGDQETQYF.